One sample yielded the 9 T cell receptor beta chains listed below, sequenced in a study of blood T cells in healthy people across ages. A sample-barcoded 5' primer and a J-beta primer mix were used in a second PCR of roughly 6 to 11 cycles. TCRdb re-derived calls from the 5' RACE reads in MiXCR, one entry per CDR3 protein. The table includes 450,000 to 600,000 distinct CDR3 sequences, roughly a quarter detected once. The sample also formed part of further work on T cells of mothers and their children.

The specimen was blood. Every receptor here comes from a boy aged 2 to 10 in good health.

This chain connects TRBV7-9 to TRBJ1-1; D gene unclear. V dropped 5 bases and J dropped 4 bases, with 8 bases sitting between them. The CDR3 loop spans 12 amino acids. Germline CDR1 SEHNR, CDR2 FQNEAQ (reference sequence). The CDR3 reads CASSPLPTEAFF. The CDR3 DNA sequence: TGTGCCAGCAGCCCCCTTCCCACTGAAGCTTTCTTT.

This clonotype was recorded a few times. This chain connects TRBV9 to TRBJ2-5; D not certain. The germline V gene has CDR1 SGDLS and CDR2 YYNGEE. The ends were cut back, 0 bases at V and 2 bases at J, with 11 bases in the middle. This CDR3 has 15 amino acids. CDR3 sequence (DNA): TGTGCCAGCAGCGTAGGAAATCCCATACAAGAGACCCAGTACTTC. Translation: CASSVGNPIQETQYF.

This rearrangement joins TRBV5-1 to TRBJ2-4; no reliable D call. CDR1 and CDR2 (germline): SGHRS, YFSETQ. The CDR3 is 13 amino acids. V was shortened by 3 bases and J by 0 bases, with 4 bases between the two germline ends. In DNA form, the CDR3 reads TGCGCCAGCAGCTCTGCAGCCAAAAACATTCAGTACTTC. Protein product: CASSSAAKNIQYF.

This chain uses TRBV6-2 or TRBV6-3 with TRBJ2-5; D remains ambiguous. The V end lost 5 bases, the J end lost 5 bases, and 12 bases lay between the germline ends. This CDR3 is built from 13 residues. Germline CDR1 reads MNHEY; CDR2 reads SVGEGT. The CDR3 loop reads CASSDPGWETQYF. The CDR3, as DNA: TGTGCCAGCAGTGATCCCGGGTGGGAGACCCAGTACTTC.

This clonotype was counted between two and nine times. The rearrangement links TRBV29-1 to TRBJ1-2, with 7 bases aligning to TRBD1. The germline V gene encodes CDR1 SQVTM and CDR2 ANQGSEA. This CDR3 has 13 amino acids. With V trimmed by 4 bases and J by 1 base, 3 bases remained unmatched. The CDR3 sequence: CSVARQGNYGYTF. The CDR3 DNA reads as TGCAGCGTTGCCCGACAGGGTAACTATGGCTACACCTTC.

The J gene is TRBJ2-1, the V gene TRBV9, with 10 nucleotides matching TRBD2. V lost 4 bases to trimming and J lost 9 bases; unmatched junction nucleotides: 7. Germline V gives CDR1 SGDLS, CDR2 YYNGEE. The CDR3 runs to 14 residues. The CDR3 loop reads CASSPSGRVTEQFF. The CDR3, as DNA: TGTGCCAGCAGCCCTAGCGGGAGAGTCACTGAGCAGTTCTTC.

The J gene is TRBJ2-5, the V gene TRBV9; D ambiguous. The better agreement between TRBJ2-1 and the DNA end casts doubt on the J call. CDR1 and CDR2 from the germline V gene are SGDLS and YYNGEE. This CDR3 is 12 amino acids long. CDR3 sequence: CASSPLRGEQFF. The CDR3 bases are TGTGCCAGCAGCCCCCTTCGCGGTGAGCAGTTCTTC.

The gene calls are TRBV5-1 and TRBJ2-2, with D possibly TRBD1 on 6 matching bases. Trimming shortened V by 4 bases and J by 7 bases, and 20 bases separated the two germline ends. CDR3 size: 16 residues. Germline CDR1 reads SGHRS; CDR2 reads YFSETQ. CDR3 sequence (DNA): TGCGCCAGCAGCGGAACAGGGAGTTCCCCGGGCGGGGAGCTGTTTTTT. This encodes CASSGTGSSPGGELFF.

The chain is built from TRBV27 and TRBJ2-1; 11 bases map to TRBD2. Germline V gene data show CDR1 as MNHEY and CDR2 as SMNVEV (reference sequence). Germline trimming cut 5 bases from V and 2 bases from J; bases unmatched to any gene: 8. The CDR3 sequence is 17 residues long. The CDR3 reads CASSPGPLAGAYNEQFF. The CDR3 DNA reads as TGTGCCAGCAGTCCAGGACCACTAGCGGGAGCCTACAATGAGCAGTTCTTC.